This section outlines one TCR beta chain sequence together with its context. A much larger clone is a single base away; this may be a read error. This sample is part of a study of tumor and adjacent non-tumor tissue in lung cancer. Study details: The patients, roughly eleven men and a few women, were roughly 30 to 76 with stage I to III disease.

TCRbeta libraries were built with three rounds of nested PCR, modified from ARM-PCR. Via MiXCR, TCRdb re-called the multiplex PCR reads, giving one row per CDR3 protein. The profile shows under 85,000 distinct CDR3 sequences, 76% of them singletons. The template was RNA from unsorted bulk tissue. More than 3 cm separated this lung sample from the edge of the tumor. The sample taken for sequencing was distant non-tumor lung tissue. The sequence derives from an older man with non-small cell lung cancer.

CDR3 region: CATSLRNGGQYF. The CDR3 DNA sequence: TGTGCCACCAGCTTGCGTAACGGTGGGCAGTATTTT. The chain joins TRBV5-8 to TRBJ2-3; D is unclear. The CDR3 is made up of 12 amino acids. Germline V gene data show CDR1 as SGHTS and CDR2 as YDEGEE.